These T cell receptor beta chains were read from a single sample in a study of cytotoxic CD8 clonotypes in ibrutinib-treated CLL. Assay used: immunoSEQ multiplex PCR; TCRdb lists only in-frame clones, some missing. The sample lists roughly 58,000 clones; roughly 58% were seen once. The sequences come from PBMCs, collected at disease progression, from a patient treated with ibrutinib. The receptors derive from a human donor with chronic lymphocytic leukemia. The conserved cysteine and the conserved F or W are not part of the CDR3 here.

v_gene	j_gene	CDR3aa
TRBV2	TRBJ2-7	ASSRHSDAREQY
TRBV28	TRBJ2-7	ASTPGGSSYEQY
TRBV11-3	TRBJ1-2	ASSLGSADYGYT
TRBV25-1	TRBJ2-7	ASSEGLISYEQY
TRBV6-4	TRBJ2-3	ASGRQGVRTDTQY
TRBV6-4	TRBJ1-5	ASIYQPNQPQH
TRBV6-5	TRBJ1-6	ASSGPSTNSPLH
TRBV14	TRBJ1-2	ASSQFRGNNYGYT
TRBV19	TRBJ2-7	ASSILLGQGSSYEQY
TRBV30	TRBJ2-3	AWRWRGQNTDTQY
TRBV9	TRBJ2-2	ASSGRQGDRELF
TRBV2	TRBJ2-7	ASAGTGVSYEQY
TRBV10-1	TRBJ1-5	ASSSWDRGDSRPQH
TRBV4-2	TRBJ2-7	ASSQDLGGPNEQY
TRBV7-8	TRBJ2-5	ASSPPTVRETQY
TRBV11-2	TRBJ2-5	ASSLADRGETQY
TRBV29-1	TRBJ1-1	SVTILAEAF
TRBV6-5	TRBJ2-7	ASSYRQGAIYEQY
TRBV7-8	TRBJ1-5	ASSLWGASNQPQH
TRBV4-2	TRBJ2-3	ASAQPPSGGKDTQY
TRBV4-1	TRBJ2-5	ASSQATGTSGAGQETQY
TRBV28	TRBJ2-5	ATLSRWGETQY
TRBV10-3	TRBJ2-1	ATIAANNEQF
TRBV9	TRBJ2-7	ASSATSLPSYEQY
TRBV6-1	TRBJ1-5	ASGAGISNQPQH
TRBV19	TRBJ2-5	ASSIGQGEDQY
TRBV5-6	TRBJ2-3	ASSPGLAGGTDTQY
TRBV6-6	TRBJ2-1	ASGAGVNEQF
TRBV13	TRBJ2-3	ASSLGRSDTQY
TRBV7-2	TRBJ2-7	ASSSKGQGHEQY
TRBV7-2	TRBJ2-7	ASSPQRSLSEQY
TRBV27	TRBJ1-4	ASSLSWQASHATNEKLF
TRBV2	TRBJ1-6	ASHQDRSSATLH
TRBV6-5	TRBJ1-2	ASSSNYGYT
TRBV27	TRBJ2-7	ASSYGTSGILVYEQY
TRBV11-3	TRBJ2-1	ASSSGLVSF
TRBV7-8	TRBJ2-7	ASTISGTANSYEQY
TRBV6-5	TRBJ1-2	ASRRNYGYT
TRBV5-8	TRBJ1-4	ASSLGQAATNEKLF
TRBV5-6	TRBJ2-7	ASSLITTAYEQY
TRBV25-1	TRBJ2-6	ASSVLRTGSGANVLT
TRBV28	TRBJ2-5	ASSRWETQY
TRBV5-1	TRBJ1-1	ASSFRTGSGDTEAF
TRBV25-1	TRBJ2-2	ASRLGAGAGELF
TRBV27	TRBJ1-2	ASSLGSYGYGYT
TRBV10-3	TRBJ2-1	AISGTGGNEQF
TRBV7-2	TRBJ2-1	ASSLQAGDEQF
TRBV29-1	TRBJ2-3	SVDSTDTQY
TRBV29-1	TRBJ2-3	SVELRVTDTQY
TRBV5-1	TRBJ1-1	ASSFGRGLSEAF
TRBV29-1	TRBJ2-7	SVAAATGYEQY
TRBV7-3	TRBJ2-3	ASSLTGGDLTDTQY
TRBV7-2	TRBJ1-3	ASSLAGTGSSGNTIY
TRBV5-4	TRBJ1-2	ASSLEGRGRSDGYT
TRBV6-5	TRBJ2-7	ASTDRPGFNEQY